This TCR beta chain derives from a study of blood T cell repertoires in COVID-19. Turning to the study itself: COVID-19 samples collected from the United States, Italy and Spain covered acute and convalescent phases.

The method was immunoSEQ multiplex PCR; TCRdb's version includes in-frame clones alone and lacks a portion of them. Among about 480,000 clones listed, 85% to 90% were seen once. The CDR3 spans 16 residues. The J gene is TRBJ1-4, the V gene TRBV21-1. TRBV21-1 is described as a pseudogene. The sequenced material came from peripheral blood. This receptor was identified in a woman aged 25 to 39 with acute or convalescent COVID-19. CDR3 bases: TGTGCCAGCTCTGACGCCCCGACGAGCGTCCGAGAAAAACTGTTTTTT. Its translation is CASSDAPTSVREKLFF.